The clone carrying this T cell receptor beta chain was seen repeatedly, ten times or more. Its matching antigen is unknown. The sample comes from a study of read filtering for tumor transcriptome and immune sequencing. Study background: Whole-transcriptome libraries were prepared after DNase treatment. Overall study findings and caveats: Compared with RNA-seq, IR-seq gave much higher clonotype depth and reliability.

This library used roughly 430 ng RNA and molecular barcoded adaptors spanning alpha/delta and beta/gamma chains. TCRdb called the reads again in MiXCR, with one record for every CDR3 protein. The sample includes approximately 38,000 distinct CDR3 sequences, roughly an eighth of them seen just once. Unmatched junction bases numbered 12, after V lost 7 bases and J lost 10 bases. Looked up from germline, CDR1 is SQVTM and CDR2 is ANQGSEA. This CDR3 region has 13 residues. The receptor's source is a donor at least 40 years old with multiple myeloma. The rearrangement joins TRBV29-1 to TRBJ2-1, with 8 nucleotides matching TRBD2. The sequencing sample was made of a population of CD138-negative cells sorted from bone marrow. CDR3 sequence (DNA): TGCAGCGCTGGCCCGGGACTAGTAGGGGAGCAGTTCTTC. Its protein product is CSAGPGLVGEQFF.